This T cell receptor (beta chain) is from a study of circulating and synovial CD4+ cells in juvenile arthritis. A note on this clone: The antigen is not known.

General observations from the study: Deeper sequencing increased measured overlap with synovial clonotypes. These repertoires were less diverse than bulk blood CD4 repertoires. The pathogenic-like versus bulk T cell difference escaped Vbeta family analysis. CPL versus bulk CD4 samples: T cell genome counts differed by at least an order of magnitude.

The assay was immunoSEQ multiplex PCR, and TCRdb's table has in-frame clones only and misses some. Seen here are 25,000 to 35,000 clones, about 93% observed once, and the top ten hold about 3.1%. V was pared by 6 bases and J by 0 bases, with 13 bases between. Germline V gene sequence: CDR1 SGHTA, CDR2 FQGNSA. The CDR3 is made up of 15 amino acids. The V call is TRBV7-2, the J call TRBJ2-3; D is perhaps TRBD2 (6 bases). The receptor comes from a human donor with juvenile idiopathic arthritis. Sequences were obtained from CD4+ T cells from blood. This chain's CDR3 is CASRPPGTSTDTQYF. In DNA, the CDR3 is TGTGCCAGCAGACCCCCAGGGACTAGCACAGATACGCAGTATTTT.